The 15 T cell receptor beta chains given below trace back to one sample, sequenced in a study of glioma-infiltrating T cells. The iRepertoire nested amplicon-rescue multiplex PCR amplified TCR alpha and beta CDR3s from RNA. TCRdb re-called the multiplex PCR reads through MiXCR, storing one row per CDR3 protein. Counted here are around 21,000 distinct CDR3 sequences, around 25% occurring once; the ten biggest clones make up approximately 14%. The specimen sequenced was glioma tissue, nonneoplastic brain tissue, or PBMCs (not recorded which). Receptor source: a human donor with low-grade glioma or glioblastoma, undergoing nonglioma brain surgery, or in good health (not recorded which).

This clonotype was seen repeatedly, ten times or more. The rearrangement links TRBV14 to TRBJ1-1; D gene uncertain. The CDR3 length is 12 residues. V was trimmed by 1 base and J by 11 bases, leaving 11 bases between them. The germline V gene encodes CDR1 SGHDN and CDR2 FVKESK. CDR3 region: CASSQALGSAFF. The CDR3 DNA is TGTGCCAGCAGCCAAGCTTTAGGCAGCGCTTTCTTT.

The chain employs TRBV5-1 and TRBJ2-5, with D possibly being TRBD1 (5 bases). The CDR3 length is 13 residues. Per the germline V gene, CDR1 is SGHRS and CDR2 is YFSETQ. V was cut by 3 bases and J by 1 base, with 7 bases left in between. CDR3 DNA sequence: TGCGCCAGCAGCTCAGGGTTCCAAGAGACCCAGTACTTC. It is translated as CASSSGFQETQYF.

In this sample, this clonotype turned up many times. The rearrangement uses TRBV27 and TRBJ2-2; TRBD1 is a possible D gene (5 bases). The V gene lost 6 bases and the J gene lost 3 bases, with 8 bases spanning the gap. The germline V gene has CDR1 MNHEY and CDR2 SMNVEV (reference sequence). The length of the CDR3 is 13 residues. The CDR3 DNA sequence: TGTGCCAGCAGACCAGGGTACACCGGGGAGCTGTTTTTT. Translated, it gives CASRPGYTGELFF.

This clonotype has a handful of counts. The rearrangement joins TRBV20-1 to TRBJ2-7; D unclear. The CDR3 length is 12 residues. Trimming removed 2 bases at V and 3 bases at J, with 8 bases between. CDR1 DFQATT and CDR2 SNEGSKA come from the germline V gene (reference sequence). The CDR3: CSARKPSYEQYF. The CDR3 region has the DNA TGCAGTGCTAGAAAACCAAGCTACGAGCAGTACTTC.

In its sample, this clonotype was seen many times. V gene TRBV6-2 or TRBV6-3 combines with J gene TRBJ2-6; TRBD2 agrees at 12 bases. J gave up 2 bases and V 5 bases, and 4 bases lay outside the gene matches. The CDR3 contains 17 residues. CDR1 and CDR2 (germline): MNHEY, SVGEGT. CDR3 nucleotides: TGTGCCAGCAGTCAGACTAGCGGGGGTACTGGGGCCAACGTCCTGACTTTC. It codes for CASSQTSGGTGANVLTF.

The chain joins TRBV12-3 or TRBV12-4 to TRBJ2-1, with 7 bases fitting TRBD1. The CDR3 contains 17 residues. V lost 0 bases, J lost 9 bases, and 14 bases stayed unmatched. This CDR3 is CASSLAQGVLATGEQFF. Here the CDR3 DNA reads TGTGCCAGCAGTTTAGCGCAGGGGGTGTTAGCAACGGGTGAGCAGTTCTTC.

The chain uses TRBV29-1 and TRBJ1-1; D remains unclear. Germline V lookup: CDR1 SQVTM, CDR2 ANQGSEA. V was pared by 0 bases and J by 8 bases, with 10 bases between. The CDR3 loop spans 12 amino acids. CDR3 residues: CSVEDPNAEAFF. In nucleotides, the CDR3 is TGCAGCGTTGAAGACCCAAATGCGGAAGCTTTCTTT.

This clonotype was seen a handful of times. The chain couples TRBV4-1 to TRBJ2-3; D gene unclear. The CDR3 totals 15 residues. The germline V gene encodes CDR1 MGHRA and CDR2 YSYEKL. V lost 1 base and J lost 0, with 8 bases in between. This CDR3 reads CASSQGRASTDTQYF. In DNA, the CDR3 is TGCGCCAGCAGCCAAGGCCGGGCGAGCACAGATACGCAGTATTTT.

This clonotype has a count of ten or more. This chain uses TRBV7-2 with TRBJ2-3, with TRBD2 matching 8 bases. The CDR3 runs to 12 residues. Germline CDR1 and CDR2: SGHTA and FQGNSA. Trimming took 6 bases from V and 9 from J; bases not matched to a gene: 5. The CDR3: CASSDRTSTQYF. CDR3 DNA sequence: TGTGCCAGCAGTGACCGGACTAGCACGCAGTATTTT.

By share of the sample, this clonotype is medium-sized (0.01 to 0.1%). The V and J genes are TRBV27 and TRBJ1-2; D gene unclear. CDR3 length: 13 amino acids. The germline V gene has CDR1 MNHEY and CDR2 SMNVEV (reference sequence). V was trimmed by 3 bases and J by 4 bases, leaving 9 bases between them. The CDR3 bases are TGTGCCAGCAGTTTGAACAGACTCTATGGCTACACCTTC. Encoded protein: CASSLNRLYGYTF.

Ten or more counts support this clonotype. The genes are TRBV27 and TRBJ2-7; D tentatively fits TRBD1 or TRBD2 (5 bases each). Trimming took 8 bases from V and 0 from J, leaving 26 bases between them. CDR3 size: 18 residues. Germline assignment: CDR1 MNHEY and CDR2 SMNVEV (reference sequence). The CDR3 DNA sequence: TGTGCCAGCTACCTATACCCCCCTCGGGGCTTGAGCTCCTACGAGCAGTACTTC. Translation: CASYLYPPRGLSSYEQYF.

The chain's CDR3 is CASSTQGGGTNTEAFF. CDR3 DNA sequence: TGTGCCAGCAGCACTCAGGGTGGTGGCACGAACACTGAAGCTTTCTTT. J is TRBJ1-1 and V is TRBV7-2; tentative D call: TRBD1 (5 bases). Germline V gives CDR1 SGHTA, CDR2 FQGNSA. CDR3 length: 16 residues. Trimming left V 5 bases short and J 1 base short, with 17 bases between.

This clonotype occurred a few times. One junction end does not reproduce the germline sequence, and a read error may be involved. The V gene is TRBV18, the J gene TRBJ1-1, with D unresolved. The CDR3 consists of 14 residues. The V gene's germline CDR1 is KGHSH and CDR2 LQKENI. CDR3 sequence reads: CAISPPSVNTEAFF. The CDR3, as DNA: TGTGCCATCTCACCACCTTCCGTGAACACTGAAGCTTTCTTT.

This clonotype was detected many times. V is TRBV7-9 and J is TRBJ1-2; 7 bases match TRBD1. Per the germline V gene, CDR1 is SEHNR and CDR2 is FQNEAQ (reference sequence). The CDR3 covers 16 residues. The V gene end was trimmed by 1 base and the J gene end by 6 bases; junction bases not matched to a gene: 11. The chain's CDR3 is CASSLEPDRVIDGYTF. DNA for the CDR3: TGTGCCAGCAGCTTAGAACCCGACAGGGTAATCGATGGCTACACCTTC.

This clonotype appeared many times. The chain carries TRBV20-1 and TRBJ2-7; tentative D call: TRBD1 (6 bases). Trimming took 7 bases from V and 0 from J, leaving 13 bases between them. The CDR3 contains 13 residues. Germline CDR1 reads DFQATT; CDR2 reads SNEGSKA (reference sequence). CDR3 coding DNA: TGCAGTGTTCGGACAGAGCTCTCCTACGAGCAGTACTTC. Translating gives CSVRTELSYEQYF.